This entry lists 27 T cell receptor beta chains sequenced from one sample in a study of T cells expressing NK-cell markers. Following a re-call of the 5' RACE reads, TCRdb has one entry per CDR3 protein and lacks DNA. In all, the sample yields 400,000 to 450,000 distinct CDR3 sequences. The specimen sequenced was blood T cells: a sorted CD56 or NKG2C T cell subset, CD4+ or CD8+ T cells, or bulk PBMC T cells (not recorded which). The receptors were sampled from a woman aged 18 to 75 in good health.

V gene TRBV11-3 combines with J gene TRBJ2-1; TCRdb's D call, TRBD2, is unchecked because there is no DNA. The CDR3 sequence is 15 residues long. Per the germline V gene, CDR1 is SGHNT and CDR2 is YENEEA. The CDR3 is CASSLRLAAYNEQFF.

The rearrangement joins TRBV2 to TRBJ2-5; TCRdb designates TRBD1, a call that cannot be tested without DNA. There are 13 residues in the CDR3. Germline CDR1 and CDR2: SNHLY and FYNNEI. CDR3 protein: CASISGLMETQYF.

The rearrangement joins TRBV7-3 to TRBJ2-2; TCRdb outputs TRBD2, but without DNA this stays unchecked. The CDR3 is 17 residues long. Germline CDR1 and CDR2: SGHTA and FQGTGA. CDR3 protein: CASSLPSGGLNTGELFF.

The chain links TRBV11-2 to TRBJ1-4; TCRdb outputs TRBD1, but without DNA this stays unchecked. Germline assignment: CDR1 SGHAT and CDR2 FQNNGV. This CDR3 has 15 amino acids. CDR3 sequence reads: CASSWRGSRGEKLFF.

The V gene is TRBV7-8, the J gene TRBJ2-2; TCRdb proposes TRBD1, but this gene call is untestable without DNA. The germline V gene has CDR1 SGHVS and CDR2 FQNEAQ. This CDR3 is 13 amino acids long. CDR3 loop: CASSLGGDWELFF.

The V gene is TRBV28, the J gene TRBJ2-7. This CDR3 contains 14 residues. Per the germline V gene, CDR1 is MDHEN and CDR2 is SYDVKM. CDR3 residues: CASRLRGDSYEQYF.

J is TRBJ2-3 and V is TRBV6-1; TCRdb's D call, TRBD1, is unchecked because there is no DNA. CDR3 size: 13 residues. Germline loops: CDR1 MNHNS, CDR2 SASEGT. CDR3 loop: CASNPPGPDTQYF.

This chain uses TRBV10-3 with TRBJ1-3; without DNA, the TCRdb call of TRBD1 cannot be checked. The CDR3 contains 16 residues. Per the germline V gene, CDR1 is ENHRY and CDR2 is SYGVKD. This CDR3 is CAISEGTGAFGNTIYF.

This chain connects TRBV14 to TRBJ2-5; the D gene TCRdb calls, TRBD1, cannot be checked with no DNA. This CDR3 is built from 18 residues. Germline V gene lookup returns CDR1 SGHDN and CDR2 FVKESK. The CDR3 spells CASSQDRFQAGAVGTQYF.

The rearrangement links TRBV4-1 to TRBJ2-1; TCRdb's assignment of TRBD1 cannot be checked, as there is no DNA. This CDR3 spans 17 amino acids. Germline CDR1 reads MGHRA; CDR2 reads YSYEKL. The CDR3 sequence: CASSQATGKGLSHEQFF.

The chain recombines TRBV3-1 with TRBJ2-1; TCRdb names TRBD2, which stays unverified in the absence of DNA. CDR1 LGHDT and CDR2 YNNKEL come from the germline V gene (reference sequence). The CDR3 is made up of 16 amino acids. The CDR3 is CASSQEELAGTAEQFF.

V is TRBV7-2 and J is TRBJ2-3; lacking DNA, the TRBD1 call made by TCRdb goes unchecked. Germline V gene data show CDR1 as SGHTA and CDR2 as FQGNSA. CDR3 length: 15 residues. The CDR3: CASSQDRGGTDTQYF.

The chain has TRBV13 and TRBJ1-1; TCRdb returns TRBD1, unconfirmable since there is no DNA. Germline CDR1 and CDR2: PRHDT and FYEKMQ (reference sequence). The CDR3 runs 13 residues. The CDR3 spells CASSDRVRAEAFF.

This chain's CDR3 is CASSYSDRRLQFF. The chain couples TRBV27 to TRBJ2-1. The CDR3 runs 13 residues. The germline V gene encodes CDR1 MNHEY and CDR2 SMNVEV (reference sequence).

This chain links TRBV5-4 with TRBJ2-3. Germline-derived CDR1 and CDR2 are SGHNT and YYREEE (reference sequence). The CDR3 has 14 amino acids. The CDR3 sequence: CASSFFRGTDTQYF.

The chain couples TRBV12-3 or TRBV12-4 to TRBJ2-1; lacking DNA, the TRBD2 call made by TCRdb goes unchecked. This CDR3 is 12 amino acids long. This chain's CDR3 is CASSLSLREQFF.

The chain recombines TRBV20-1 with TRBJ2-4; TCRdb indicates TRBD1, and absent DNA this call remains unverified. In germline, CDR1 is DFQATT, CDR2 SNEGSKA (reference sequence). This CDR3 region has 13 residues. The CDR3 sequence is CSARTYRGDIQYF.

This sequence joins TRBV6-5 and TRBJ1-4. CDR3 length: 14 residues. Germline V lookup: CDR1 MNHEY, CDR2 SVGAGI. CDR3 protein: CASSWQASNEKLFF.

The V gene is TRBV6-6, the J gene TRBJ1-2; TCRdb gives TRBD1 as the D gene, but with no DNA this cannot be confirmed. CDR3 length: 13 residues. The V gene's germline CDR1 is MNHNY and CDR2 SVGAGI (reference sequence). CDR3 loop: CASSTRAREGYTF.

The V gene is TRBV4-1, the J gene TRBJ2-1; the TRBD2 assignment by TCRdb is unverifiable without DNA. This CDR3 spans 17 amino acids. Germline V gene sequence: CDR1 MGHRA, CDR2 YSYEKL. CDR3: CASSHNPGLSSYNEQFF.

The chain recombines TRBV11-2 with TRBJ2-2; the TCRdb call, TRBD2, lacks DNA for checking. There are 16 residues in the CDR3. The germline CDR1 and CDR2 sequences are SGHAT and FQNNGV. The CDR3 sequence: CASSRGRTQNTGELFF. Supplemented by reference TRBV11-2 and TRBJ2-2, the full variable domain reads EAGVAQSPRYKIIEKRQSVAFWCNPISGHATLYWYQQILGQGPKLLIQFQNNGVVDDSQLPKDRFSAERLKGVDSTLKIQPAKLEDSAVYLCASSRGRTQNTGELFFGEGSRLTVL.

The chain links TRBV20-1 to TRBJ2-3; TCRdb returns TRBD2, unconfirmable since there is no DNA. CDR1 and CDR2 from the germline V gene are DFQATT and SNEGSKA (reference sequence). The CDR3 has 15 amino acids. CDR3 amino acids: CSASGGLLSTDTQYF.

The gene calls are TRBV14 and TRBJ2-7; TCRdb indicates TRBD1, and absent DNA this call remains unverified. The CDR3 sequence is 15 residues long. Germline CDR1 reads SGHDN; CDR2 reads FVKESK. CDR3 residues: CASSLTGATRYEQYF. Full variable domain (remainder filled in from reference TRBV14 and TRBJ2-7): EAGVTQFPSHSVIEKGQTVTLRCDPISGHDNLYWYRRVMGKEIKFLLHFVKESKQDESGMPNNRFLAERTGGTYSTLKVQPAELEDSGVYFCASSLTGATRYEQYFGPGTRLTVT.

The V gene is TRBV20-1, the J gene TRBJ1-1. CDR1 and CDR2 from the germline V gene are DFQATT and SNEGSKA (reference sequence). The CDR3 extends over 14 amino acids. The CDR3: CSKTMVRRYTEAFF.

CDR3 sequence: CASSTTGERTEAFF. This chain uses TRBV6-1 with TRBJ1-1; TCRdb designates TRBD1, a call that cannot be tested without DNA. The length of the CDR3 is 14 residues. Germline CDR1 and CDR2: MNHNS and SASEGT.

The chain joins TRBV29-1 to TRBJ2-1. CDR3 length: 13 residues. Looked up from germline, CDR1 is SQVTM and CDR2 is ANQGSEA. The CDR3 sequence: CGVESGEGGEQFF.

This chain connects TRBV3-1 to TRBJ2-2. Germline values: CDR1 LGHDT, CDR2 YNNKEL (reference sequence). This CDR3 is 14 amino acids long. Here the CDR3 reads CASSQQTGTGELFF. Based on the CDR3 plus reference TRBV3-1 and TRBJ2-2, the full variable domain is DTAVSQTPKYLVTQMGNDKSIKCEQNLGHDTMYWYKQDSKKFLKIMFSYNNKELIINETVPNRFSPKSPDKAHLNLHINSLELGDSAVYFCASSQQTGTGELFFGEGSRLTVL.